This T cell receptor (beta chain) came from a study of a mutant IDH1 vaccine in newly diagnosed glioma. Whole-study context: Treated patients were roughly 60% male, about 38% female, mean age approximately 40 years. Before enrollment, patients got radiotherapy alone, temozolomide alone, or mostly the combination. Whole-study results and caveats: Immune responses induced by the vaccine were seen in about 93% of patients, spanning multiple MHC alleles. Seemingly, pseudoprogression had no relation to changes in the top peripheral T cell clonotypes.

Comments on this clone: What it binds is not known.

As to time point: week 11, during vaccination. Each vaccine dose was 300 ug of mutant IDH1 20-mer peptide, with topical imiquimod. The data were produced by immunoSEQ multiplex PCR, yet TCRdb's version contains in-frame clones alone and is incomplete. The sample lists 50,000 to 65,000 clones, around 85% occurring once. The receptor was derived from a woman aged 45-60 years with glioma. The input for sequencing was PBMCs, taken from a glioma patient whose treatment included an IDH1 peptide vaccine.

CDR3 amino acids: CASSLYLGGTGELFF. For the CDR3, the DNA is TGCGCCAGCAGCTTGTATCTGGGGGGAACCGGGGAGCTGTTTTTT. This chain links TRBV5-1 with TRBJ2-2; possibly TRBD2 for D (6 bases). The V and J ends lost 1 base and 5 bases respectively, with 12 bases between them. CDR1 SGHRS and CDR2 YFSETQ come from the germline V gene. This CDR3 region has 15 residues.